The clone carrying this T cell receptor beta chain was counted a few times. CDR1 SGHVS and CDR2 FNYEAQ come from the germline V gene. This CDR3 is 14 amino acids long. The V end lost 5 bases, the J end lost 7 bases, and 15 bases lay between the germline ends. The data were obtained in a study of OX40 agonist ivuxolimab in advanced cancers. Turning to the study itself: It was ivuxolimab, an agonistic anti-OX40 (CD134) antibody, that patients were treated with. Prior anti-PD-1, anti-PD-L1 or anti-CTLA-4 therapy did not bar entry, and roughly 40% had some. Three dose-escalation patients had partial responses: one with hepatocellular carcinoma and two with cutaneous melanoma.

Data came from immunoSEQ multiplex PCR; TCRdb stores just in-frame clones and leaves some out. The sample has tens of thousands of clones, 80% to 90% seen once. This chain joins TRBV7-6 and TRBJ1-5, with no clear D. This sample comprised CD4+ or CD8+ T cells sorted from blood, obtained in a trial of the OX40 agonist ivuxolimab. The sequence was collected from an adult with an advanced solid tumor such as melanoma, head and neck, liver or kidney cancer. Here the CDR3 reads CASSLNGVGQPQHF. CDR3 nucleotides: TGTGCCAGCAGCCTCAATGGCGTCGGGCAGCCCCAGCATTTT. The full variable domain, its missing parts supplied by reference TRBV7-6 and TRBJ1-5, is GAGVSQSPRYKVTKRGQDVALRCDPISGHVSLYWYRQALGQGPEFLTYFNYEAQQDKSGLPNDRFSAERPEGSISTLTIQRTEQRDSAMYRCASSLNGVGQPQHFGDGTRLSIL.